This T cell receptor beta chain originates from a study of blood T cell repertoires in COVID-19. Participant reports of clinical history set cohort assignment. Source study methods: By means of reference gene primer amplification, nucleated cell counts were estimated. This table comes from immunoSEQ multiplex PCR, and its TCRdb copy is limited to in-frame clones, with some not included. For V, J and clone size, that table is used; D and trimming come from the DNA. Here the sample spans 150,000 to 200,000 clones, roughly 85% being singletons. This CDR3 region has 14 residues. V was shortened by 2 bases and J by 6 bases, with 10 bases between the two germline ends. Germline assignment: CDR1 SGHVS and CDR2 FNYEAQ.

The J gene is TRBJ2-2, the V gene TRBV7-6, with D perhaps matching TRBD2 (5 bases). The origin of this receptor is a woman aged 18-30 years who had recovered from COVID-19. Source material: PBMCs or T cells enriched from blood (not recorded which). This CDR3 is CASSLSERAGELFF. CDR3 DNA: TGTGCCAGCAGCTTAAGTGAGAGGGCCGGGGAGCTGTTTTTT.